The 4 T cell receptor beta chains below come from one sample, sequenced in a study of blood T cell repertoires in COVID-19. Sequencing was performed with immunoSEQ multiplex PCR; in TCRdb, only in-frame clones are kept and a portion is missing. The profile shows roughly 100,000 clones, 70% to 90% of them singletons. The sequenced material came from peripheral blood. Receptor source: a man aged 50-60 years with active COVID-19.

This clone was found a few times. The genes are TRBV7-9 and TRBJ1-2; D is unclear. Trimming cost V 1 base and J 4 bases, with 13 bases left between them. This CDR3 region has 15 residues. Per the germline V gene, CDR1 is SEHNR and CDR2 is FQNEAQ (reference sequence). CDR3 in amino acids: CASSLVTQFFYGYTF. CDR3 DNA sequence: TGTGCCAGCAGCTTAGTAACGCAGTTCTTCTATGGCTACACCTTC.

This clone was recorded only once. The genes are TRBV5-1 and TRBJ2-5; perhaps TRBD2 as D (6 bases). Germline lookup yields CDR1 SGHRS and CDR2 YFSETQ. The V gene lost 6 bases and the J gene lost 0 bases, with 12 bases spanning the gap. The CDR3 has 14 amino acids. The CDR3 loop is CASTLRDYQETQYF. Written as DNA, the CDR3 is TGCGCCAGCACCTTAAGGGACTACCAAGAGACCCAGTACTTC.

V and J are TRBV19 and TRBJ2-7; TRBD1 aligns across 7 bases. V was clipped by 7 bases and J by 3 bases; unmatched bases: 6. The CDR3 runs 13 residues. Germline loops: CDR1 LNHDA, CDR2 SQIVND (reference sequence). The chain's CDR3 is CASTPGGNYEQYF. In DNA form, the CDR3 reads TGTGCCAGTACCCCAGGGGGAAACTACGAGCAGTACTTC.

J is TRBJ2-2 and V is TRBV5-6, with a tentative D call TRBD2 (6 bases). CDR3 length: 15 residues. Germline CDR1 is SGHDT and CDR2 is YYEEEE. With 2 bases removed from V and 1 base from J, the gap between germline ends came to 9 bases. For the CDR3, the DNA is TGTGCCAGCAGCTTCCGGGACTTGAACACCGGGGAGCTGTTTTTT. This encodes CASSFRDLNTGELFF. The complete variable domain, with remaining parts taken from reference TRBV5-6 and TRBJ2-2, reads DAGVTQSPTHLIKTRGQQVTLRCSPKSGHDTVSWYQQALGQGPQFIFQYYEEEERQRGNFPDRFSGHQFPNYSSELNVNALLLGDSALYLCASSFRDLNTGELFFGEGSRLTVL.